The present T cell receptor beta chain was sequenced within a study of T-cell memory formation after mild COVID-19. The CDR3 has 15 residues. Germline loops: CDR1 SEHNR, CDR2 FQNEAQ (reference sequence). V lost 0 bases and J 6 bases, leaving 13 bases between the germline ends. This clonotype was observed a handful of times. Using its own MiXCR run on the 5' RACE reads, TCRdb lists one record per CDR3 protein. The repertoire holds 350,000 to 450,000 distinct CDR3 sequences, with 25% to 30% as singletons. What was sequenced was PBMCs or a T cell subset sorted from them (not recorded which). The receptor was derived from an adult woman who had mild COVID-19 (a few samples of this study predate the infection). Cell type and time point are not known. The J gene is TRBJ2-3, the V gene TRBV7-9, with D unclear. The CDR3 nucleotides are TGTGCCAGCAGCTTAGCGGAAGACCAGGCGGATACGCAGTATTTT. This translates into CASSLAEDQADTQYF.